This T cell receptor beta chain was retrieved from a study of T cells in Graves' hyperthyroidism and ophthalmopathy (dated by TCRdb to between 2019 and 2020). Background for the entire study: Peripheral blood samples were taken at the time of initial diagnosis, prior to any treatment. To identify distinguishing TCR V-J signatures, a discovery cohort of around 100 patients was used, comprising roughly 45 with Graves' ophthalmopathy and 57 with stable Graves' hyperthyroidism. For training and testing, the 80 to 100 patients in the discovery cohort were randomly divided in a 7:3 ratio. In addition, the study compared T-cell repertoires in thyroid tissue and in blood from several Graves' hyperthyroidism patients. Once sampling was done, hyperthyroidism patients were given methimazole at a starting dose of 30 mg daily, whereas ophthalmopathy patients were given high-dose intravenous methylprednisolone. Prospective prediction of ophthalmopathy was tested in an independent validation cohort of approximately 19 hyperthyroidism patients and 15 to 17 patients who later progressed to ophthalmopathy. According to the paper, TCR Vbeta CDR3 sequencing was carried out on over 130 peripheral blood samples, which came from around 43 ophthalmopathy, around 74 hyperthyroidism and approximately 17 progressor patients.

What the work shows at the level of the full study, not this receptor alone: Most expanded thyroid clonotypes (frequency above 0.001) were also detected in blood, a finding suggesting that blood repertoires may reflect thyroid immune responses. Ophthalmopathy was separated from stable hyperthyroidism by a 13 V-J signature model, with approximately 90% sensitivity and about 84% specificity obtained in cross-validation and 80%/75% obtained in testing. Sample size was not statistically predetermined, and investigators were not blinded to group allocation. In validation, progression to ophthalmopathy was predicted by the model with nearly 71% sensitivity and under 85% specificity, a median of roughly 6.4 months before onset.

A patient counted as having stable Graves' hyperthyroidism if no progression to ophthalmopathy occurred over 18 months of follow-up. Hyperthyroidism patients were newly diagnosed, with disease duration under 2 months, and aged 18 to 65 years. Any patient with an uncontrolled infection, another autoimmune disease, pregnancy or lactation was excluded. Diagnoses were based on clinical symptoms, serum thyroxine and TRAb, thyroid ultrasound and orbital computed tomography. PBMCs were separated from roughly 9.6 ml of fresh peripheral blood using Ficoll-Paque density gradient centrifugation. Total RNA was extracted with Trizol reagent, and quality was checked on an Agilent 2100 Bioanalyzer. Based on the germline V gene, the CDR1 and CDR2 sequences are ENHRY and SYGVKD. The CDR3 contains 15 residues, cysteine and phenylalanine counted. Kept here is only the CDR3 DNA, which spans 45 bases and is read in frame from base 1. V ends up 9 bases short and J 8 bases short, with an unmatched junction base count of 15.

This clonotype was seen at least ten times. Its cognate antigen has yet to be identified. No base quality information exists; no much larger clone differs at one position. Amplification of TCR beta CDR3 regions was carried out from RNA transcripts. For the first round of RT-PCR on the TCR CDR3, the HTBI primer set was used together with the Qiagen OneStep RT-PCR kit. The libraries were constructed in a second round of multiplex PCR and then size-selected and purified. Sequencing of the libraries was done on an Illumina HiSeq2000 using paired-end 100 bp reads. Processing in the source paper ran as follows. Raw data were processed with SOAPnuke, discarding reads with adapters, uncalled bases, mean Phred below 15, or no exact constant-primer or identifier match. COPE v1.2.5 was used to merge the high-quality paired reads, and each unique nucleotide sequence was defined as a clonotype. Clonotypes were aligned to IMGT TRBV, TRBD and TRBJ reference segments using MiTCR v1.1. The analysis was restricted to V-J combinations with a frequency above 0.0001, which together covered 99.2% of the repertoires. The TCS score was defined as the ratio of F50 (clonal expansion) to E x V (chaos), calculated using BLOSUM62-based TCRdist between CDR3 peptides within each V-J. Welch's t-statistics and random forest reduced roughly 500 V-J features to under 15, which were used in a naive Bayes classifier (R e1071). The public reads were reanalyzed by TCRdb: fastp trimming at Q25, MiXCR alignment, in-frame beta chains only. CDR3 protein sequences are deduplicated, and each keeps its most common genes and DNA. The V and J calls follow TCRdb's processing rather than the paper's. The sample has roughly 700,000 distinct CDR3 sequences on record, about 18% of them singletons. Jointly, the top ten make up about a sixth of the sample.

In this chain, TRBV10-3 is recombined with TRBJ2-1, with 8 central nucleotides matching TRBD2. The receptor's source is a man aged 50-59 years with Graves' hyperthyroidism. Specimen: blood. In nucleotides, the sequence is TGTGCCATTTCCCCAAGCGGGAGTAGGTTCCATGAGCAGTTCTTC. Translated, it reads CAISPSGSRFHEQFF.